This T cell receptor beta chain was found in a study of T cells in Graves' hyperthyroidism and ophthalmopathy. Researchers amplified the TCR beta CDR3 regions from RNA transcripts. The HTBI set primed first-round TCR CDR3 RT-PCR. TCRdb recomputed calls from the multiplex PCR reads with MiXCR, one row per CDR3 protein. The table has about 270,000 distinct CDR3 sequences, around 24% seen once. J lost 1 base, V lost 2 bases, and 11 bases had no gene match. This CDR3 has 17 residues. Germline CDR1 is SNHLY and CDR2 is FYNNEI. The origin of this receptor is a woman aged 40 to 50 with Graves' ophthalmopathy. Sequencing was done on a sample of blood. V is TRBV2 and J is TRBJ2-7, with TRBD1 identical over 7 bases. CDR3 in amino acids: CASSERGDRQASYEQYF. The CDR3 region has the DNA TGTGCCAGCAGTGAACGAGGGGACAGACAGGCATCCTACGAGCAGTACTTC.